The clone carrying this T cell receptor (beta chain) was recorded a few times. The antigen remains undetermined. In TCRdb, the RT-PCR reads were re-called with MiXCR into one record per CDR3 protein. The sample yields approximately 530,000 distinct CDR3 sequences, about 7.2% seen once. The data belong to a study of response to subunit inactivated influenza vaccine. General study findings and limits: Authors suggested that a seasonal influenza vaccination recruits few new T cells each time.

The V gene lost 0 bases and the J gene lost 4 bases, with 6 bases spanning the gap. This CDR3 has 13 residues. Germline V gene lookup returns CDR1 ENHRY and CDR2 SYGVKD. The clonotype was recovered from a man aged 50-75 years who received an inactivated influenza vaccine. The sequences come from PBMCs from blood, collected roughly 24 months after vaccination. This rearrangement joins TRBV10-3 to TRBJ1-1; D gene unclear. CDR3 in amino acids: CAISESRGTEAFF. The CDR3 DNA sequence: TGTGCCATCAGTGAGTCTCGTGGCACTGAAGCTTTCTTT.